The subject of this entry is one T cell receptor (beta chain). TRAV- and TRBV-specific primers, spanning alpha and beta chains, primed first-strand cDNA. With a V-primer adapter and a constant-region primer, TCRs were amplified for around 20 PCR cycles. A single record per CDR3 protein comes from TCRdb applying MiXCR to the reads. The sample holds 60,000 to 90,000 distinct CDR3 sequences, around a third seen once. From germline, CDR1 is LGHDT and CDR2 YNNKEL (reference sequence). The CDR3 extends over 16 amino acids. The ends were cut back, 1 base at V and 6 bases at J, with 19 bases in the middle. These data belong to a study of low-dose radiotherapy and immunotherapy resistance in tumors. Looking at the study overall: Cohort 1 received 0.5 Gy per fraction every 2 weeks, totaling 6.5 Gy. At a dose of 200 mg/m2, intravenous cyclophosphamide was given every two weeks, one day before radiation and immunotherapy.

The time point: before trial treatment. The donors, trial participants, received nivolumab, ipilimumab, aspirin, low-dose cyclophosphamide and low-dose radiotherapy. Eligibility required advanced solid tumors lacking tumor-infiltrating lymphocytes. Sequenced material: PBMCs, taken before treatment. The source is a female donor with ovarian cancer. The rearrangement joins TRBV3-1 to TRBJ2-7; D gene ambiguous. The CDR3 here is CASSQGFDLGRSEQYF. The CDR3 DNA sequence: TGTGCCAGCAGCCAAGGTTTTGACCTCGGTCGTAGCGAGCAGTACTTC.